These 8 T cell receptor beta chains share one sample of origin, sequenced in a study of Graves' ophthalmopathy and Graves' hyperthyroidism. From RNA, the CDR3 regions of TCR beta chains were amplified and sequenced. HTBI-primed first-round RT-PCR preceded second-round multiplex PCR. TCRdb re-called the multiplex PCR reads with MiXCR, one entry per CDR3 protein. The sample lists under 350,000 distinct CDR3 sequences, roughly a sixth occurring once. Source material: peripheral blood. Every receptor here comes from an adult man with Graves' ophthalmopathy.

This rearrangement joins TRBV6-1 to TRBJ2-3; D is possibly TRBD1 (5 bases). This CDR3 is 15 amino acids long. The V end was cut by 1 base, the J end by 2 bases, with 10 bases between. From germline, CDR1 is MNHNS and CDR2 SASEGT. In nucleotides, the CDR3 is TGTGCCAGCAGTGAAGGTGACAGTCTCACAGATACGCAGTATTTT. Translating gives CASSEGDSLTDTQYF.

In this sample, this clonotype turned up many times. This chain links TRBV30 with TRBJ2-5; 10 nucleotides align to TRBD2. V was pared by 8 bases and J by 2 bases, with 2 bases of the junction left unmatched. Germline V lookup: CDR1 GTSNPN, CDR2 SVGIG (reference sequence). This CDR3 has 12 amino acids. The CDR3 is CAGSGGQETQYF. The CDR3 coding sequence is TGTGCCGGTAGCGGGGGGCAAGAGACCCAGTACTTC.

A few counts support this clonotype. The rearrangement uses TRBV11-2 and TRBJ2-2; tentative D call: TRBD1 (6 bases). The CDR3 length is 16 residues. The V and J ends lost 4 bases and 4 bases respectively, with 16 bases between them. Germline lookup yields CDR1 SGHAT and CDR2 FQNNGV. DNA of the CDR3: TGTGCCAGCAGCTCGCCGACTCGACAGGCCACCGGGGAGCTGTTTTTT. The encoded protein is CASSSPTRQATGELFF.

This clonotype was seen repeatedly, ten times or more. The chain links TRBV15 to TRBJ1-2; D remains ambiguous. Germline V gene data show CDR1 as LNHNV and CDR2 as YYDKDF (reference sequence). The CDR3 covers 14 residues. Trimming removed 1 base at V and 4 bases at J, with 10 bases between. DNA of the CDR3: TGTGCCACCAGCAGAGTTGAGGGTTCCTATGGCTACACCTTC. It translates to CATSRVEGSYGYTF.

This clonotype has a single count. The chain is built from TRBV6-1 and TRBJ2-4, with D perhaps matching TRBD1 (6 bases). CDR3 size: 14 residues. Germline CDR1 reads MNHNS; CDR2 reads SASEGT. V lost 5 bases to trimming and J lost 3 bases, with 11 bases between them. In nucleotides, the CDR3 is TGTGCCAGCAGTCCCGGACAGAGCAAAAACATTCAGTACTTC. Translated: CASSPGQSKNIQYF.

This clonotype showed up many times. V is TRBV10-3 and J is TRBJ2-5, with 14 bases lining up with TRBD2. The CDR3 is made up of 17 amino acids. J gave up 5 bases and V 3 bases, and 8 bases lay outside the gene matches. Per the germline V gene, CDR1 is ENHRY and CDR2 is SYGVKD. CDR3: CAISDSLGLAGGETQYF. CDR3 in DNA: TGTGCCATCAGTGACTCGCTCGGACTAGCGGGAGGCGAGACCCAGTACTTC.

At least ten counts were recorded for this clonotype. V is TRBV30 and J is TRBJ1-2; TRBD1 agrees at 12 bases. Trimming took 2 bases from V and 4 from J; bases not matched to a gene: 8. Per the germline V gene, CDR1 is GTSNPN and CDR2 is SVGIG (reference sequence). This CDR3 has 16 amino acids. The CDR3 region is CAWSLGTGGAGYGYTF. The CDR3 nucleotides are TGTGCCTGGAGTCTAGGGACAGGGGGCGCGGGCTATGGCTACACCTTC.

This clonotype was picked up a small number of times. This sequence joins TRBV10-3 and TRBJ2-2; D is uncertain. The CDR3 is 13 residues long. The germline V gene has CDR1 ENHRY and CDR2 SYGVKD. Trimming stripped 7 bases from V and 1 base from J, with 7 bases between. The CDR3 DNA reads as TGTGCCATCAATTCCCAGAACACCGGGGAGCTGTTTTTT. This codes for CAINSQNTGELFF.